The sequence of this T cell receptor beta chain was determined in a study of T cell responses to AZD1222 COVID-19 vaccine (dated by TCRdb to the early 2020s). In the study overall: TCR sequencing was performed for roughly 250 trial participants, of whom about 200 were given two doses of AZD1222 and around 26 were given two doses of MenACWY control vaccine. Trial participants were enrolled by age into subgroups of 18-55, 56-69 and 70-plus years, and 148, 28 and 57 TCR-sequenced participants, respectively, were included in these subgroups. The full study reports these points: The 56-69-year group was small, and its depth increase did not reach significance, likely because of low power. Conclusions about previously exposed vaccinees are limited, since just five to seven AZD1222 recipients were seropositive for SARS-CoV-2 at baseline. Participants were mostly white British and included more females than males, and it was suggested by the authors that clonal diversity may have been underestimated. Spike-specific TCR breadth and depth rose significantly after two AZD1222 doses compared with day 0 and with MenACWY recipients. Reportedly, close to half of the unique spike-specific TCRs recognized epitopes lying outside the regions that are mutated in the B.1.351 and B.1.1.7 variants. The vaccine-associated CD4 TCRs covered the entire spike protein, and the dominant responses fell in regions 160-218 and 743-854. Because no day 14 peak-response samples were available, repertoires were characterized only after the peak T cell response.

The time point label, read with the paper, signifies: baseline before first vaccination. Explained via the paper, the treatment or condition label denotes: meningococcal conjugate vaccine given as trial control. Samples from vaccinated people were obtained from the UK trials COV001 and COV002, which included a single-blind randomized controlled phase 2/3 trial of AZD1222 (ChAdOx1 nCoV-19) in healthy adults. Trial participant PBMC samples were collected at day 0 and day 28 after the second dose for TCRbeta chain sequencing. Relative to germline, V is missing 4 bases and J is missing 10 bases, with 8 bases of the junction outside any gene match. Taken from the germline V gene, the CDR1 and CDR2 loops are SGHRS and YFSETQ. The CDR3 covers 14 residues, taking in both the cysteine and the phenylalanine. The sequence is cut down to CDR3 DNA, 42 bases in frame from base 1. Concerning this clone: This clone's antigen is unknown. Base quality data are lacking; no much larger clone is found one base away.

The CDR3 regions of human TCRbeta chains were subjected to immunosequencing. Turning to the authors' computational methods: Repertoire TCRs were checked for matches against a reference library of SARS-CoV-2-specific TCRs that had been generated using the MIRA antigen-specificity platform. Breadth meant the fraction of unique TCRs that were SARS-CoV-2-associated, whereas depth meant the fraction of total T cells that were SARS-CoV-2-associated. Using the MIRA data, each spike-specific TCR was mapped to the spike region that the TCR reacts to and placed in a CD4 or CD8 class. Log10-transformed breadth and depth values were compared by one-way ANOVA with Sidak's multiple comparisons tests. Not all clones reach the TCRdb copy of this immuneACCESS table, which keeps in-frame sequences only. Checked studies attribute under half of the gap to unresolved V genes and leave the rest unexplained. The V and J calls and clone size come from that table; D and trimming were worked out from the DNA. This sample is represented by around 140,000 clones; approximately 93% of them were singletons. Around 0.9% of the sample lies in the top ten.

The chain employs TRBV5-1 and TRBJ1-6; 7 of the junction bases match TRBD1. The source material was peripheral blood, sampled on day 0 of MenACWY control vaccination. The sequence came from an adult in good health. The nucleotides are TGCGCCAGCAGCCCGGGACAGTTTCGCTCACCCCTCCACTTT. Translated, this gives CASSPGQFRSPLHF.